This T cell receptor beta chain was documented in a study of T cell repertoires in cytomegalovirus infection. Study-wide background: Indicated by public TCR beta signatures were CMV infection and matching HLA type.

V lost 8 bases to trimming and J lost 4 bases, with 11 bases between them. This CDR3 region has 13 residues. The germline CDR1 and CDR2 sequences are SNHLY and FYNNEI. Study outcomes and limitations: Summed frequency of public TCR beta families distinguished CMV carriers with the relevant HLA. The response measured ex vivo was dominated by TCR beta clonotypes (HLA-C-restricted and CMV-specific).

TCRdb passed the reads through MiXCR, listing each CDR3 protein once. The table has a few hundred thousand distinct CDR3 sequences, 26% seen once. This clonotype has more than one count but fewer than ten. Its matching antigen is unknown. The source of this sequence is a human donor in good health (CMV status not recorded). Some clones in this sample may be carry-over from other donors' samples. The V call is TRBV2, the J call TRBJ1-4; tentative D call: TRBD1 (5 bases). The specimen was PBMCs. Here the CDR3 reads CASDRDLNEKLFF. The CDR3, as DNA: TGTGCCAGCGACCGGGACCTTAATGAAAAACTGTTTTTT.